This record looks at one TCR beta chain sequence and its context. Antigen specificity is unknown. This entry comes from a study of T cells after yellow fever vaccination. General study points: CD4 and CD8 compartments shared a small share of clonotypes, likely from convergent recombination. Contaminants from the bulk population, in the form of abundant clonotypes, could be found in FACS-sorted repertoires.

The CDR3 runs to 17 residues. V shed 5 bases, J shed 5 bases, and the junction held 12 bases outside the gene matches. Germline-derived CDR1 and CDR2 are SEHNR and FQNEAQ (reference sequence). TCRdb reprocessed the 5' RACE reads via MiXCR and lists one record per CDR3 protein. The data hold a few hundred thousand distinct CDR3 sequences, with 7.5% to 9% observed a single time. The specimen was CD4+ T cells sorted from PBMCs, collected 5 days after the yellow fever booster vaccination. This TCR derives from a man younger than 30 who received the YFV17D yellow fever vaccine. V and J are TRBV7-9 and TRBJ2-2; TRBD2 aligns across 9 bases. The CDR3 reads CASSPGGLAGRTGELFF. CDR3 bases: TGTGCCAGCAGCCCAGGGGGGCTAGCGGGGAGAACCGGGGAGCTGTTTTTT.